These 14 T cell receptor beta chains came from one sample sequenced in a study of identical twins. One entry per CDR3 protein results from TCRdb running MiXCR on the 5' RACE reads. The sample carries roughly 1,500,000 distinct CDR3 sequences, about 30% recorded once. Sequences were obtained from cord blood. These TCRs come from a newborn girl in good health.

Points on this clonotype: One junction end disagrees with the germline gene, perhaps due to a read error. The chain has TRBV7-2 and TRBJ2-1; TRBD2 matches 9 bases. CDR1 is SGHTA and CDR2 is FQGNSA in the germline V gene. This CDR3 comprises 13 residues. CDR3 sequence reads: CVSSLVSGGPQFF. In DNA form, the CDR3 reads TGTGTCAGCAGCTTAGTAAGCGGGGGGCCCCAGTTCTTC.

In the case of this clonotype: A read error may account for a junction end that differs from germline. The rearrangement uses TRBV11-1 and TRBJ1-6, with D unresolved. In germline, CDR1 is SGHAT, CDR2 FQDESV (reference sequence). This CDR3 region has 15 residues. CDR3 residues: CASSFSDLVGSPLYF. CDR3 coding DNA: TGTGCCAGCAGCTTCAGTGACCTTGTGGGGTCACCCCTCTACTTT.

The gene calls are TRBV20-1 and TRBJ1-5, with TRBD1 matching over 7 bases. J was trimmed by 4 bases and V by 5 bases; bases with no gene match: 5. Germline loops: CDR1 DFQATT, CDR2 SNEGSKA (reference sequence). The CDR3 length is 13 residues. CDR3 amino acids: CSAPLTGNQPQHF. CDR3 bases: TGCAGTGCTCCTTTGACAGGGAATCAGCCCCAGCATTTT.

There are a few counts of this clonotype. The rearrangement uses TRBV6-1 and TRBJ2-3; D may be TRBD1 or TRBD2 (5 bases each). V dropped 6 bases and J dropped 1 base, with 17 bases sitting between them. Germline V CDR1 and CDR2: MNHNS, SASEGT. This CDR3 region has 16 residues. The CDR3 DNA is TGTGCCAGCAGAGGGACCCAAGGGCCGGGCACAGATACGCAGTATTTT. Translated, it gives CASRGTQGPGTDTQYF.

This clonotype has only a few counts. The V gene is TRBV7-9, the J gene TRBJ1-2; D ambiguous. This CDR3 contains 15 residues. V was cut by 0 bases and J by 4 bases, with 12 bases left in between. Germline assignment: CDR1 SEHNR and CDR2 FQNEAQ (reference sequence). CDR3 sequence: CASSLAALQSYGYTF. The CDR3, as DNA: TGTGCCAGCAGCTTAGCTGCTTTACAATCCTATGGCTACACCTTC.

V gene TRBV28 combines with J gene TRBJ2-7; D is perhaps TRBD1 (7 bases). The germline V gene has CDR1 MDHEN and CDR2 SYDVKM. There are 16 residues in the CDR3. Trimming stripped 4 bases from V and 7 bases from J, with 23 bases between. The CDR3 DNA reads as TGTGCCAGCAGTTCGGGGGCGCAGGGGGTCTACAATGAGCAGTACTTC. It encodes CASSSGAQGVYNEQYF. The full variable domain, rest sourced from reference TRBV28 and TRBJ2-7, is DVKVTQSSRYLVKRTGEKVFLECVQDMDHENMFWYRQDPGLGLRLIYFSYDVKMKEKGDIPEGYSVSREKKERFSLILESASTNQTSMYLCASSSGAQGVYNEQYFGPGTRLTVT.

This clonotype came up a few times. The CDR3 DNA follows: TGTGCCAGCAGTTTCCCCCGGGGGACGAGGAAAAAACTGTTTTTT. Translation: CASSFPRGTRKKLFF. The chain uses TRBV28 and TRBJ1-4, with D perhaps TRBD1 (5 bases). Per germline, CDR1 MDHEN and CDR2 SYDVKM. Between the trimmed V and J ends, which lost 3 bases and 9 bases, there was a span of 17 bases. The CDR3 contains 15 residues. The full variable domain, completed using reference TRBV28 and TRBJ1-4, is DVKVTQSSRYLVKRTGEKVFLECVQDMDHENMFWYRQDPGLGLRLIYFSYDVKMKEKGDIPEGYSVSREKKERFSLILESASTNQTSMYLCASSFPRGTRKKLFFGSGTQLSVL.

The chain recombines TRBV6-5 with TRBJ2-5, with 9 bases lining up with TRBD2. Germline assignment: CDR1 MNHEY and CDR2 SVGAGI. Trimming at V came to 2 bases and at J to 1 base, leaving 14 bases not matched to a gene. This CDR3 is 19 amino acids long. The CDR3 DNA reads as TGTGCCAGCAGTTACAAAATCCGGTGGATAGCGGGAGCCCAAGAGACCCAGTACTTC. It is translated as CASSYKIRWIAGAQETQYF.

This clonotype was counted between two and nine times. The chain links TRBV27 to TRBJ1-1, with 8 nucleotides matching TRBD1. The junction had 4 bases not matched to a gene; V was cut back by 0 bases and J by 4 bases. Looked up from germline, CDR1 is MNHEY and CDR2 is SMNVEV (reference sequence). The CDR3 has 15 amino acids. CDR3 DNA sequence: TGTGCCAGCAGTTTATCCCAAACAGGGGGCACTGAAGCTTTCTTT. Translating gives CASSLSQTGGTEAFF.

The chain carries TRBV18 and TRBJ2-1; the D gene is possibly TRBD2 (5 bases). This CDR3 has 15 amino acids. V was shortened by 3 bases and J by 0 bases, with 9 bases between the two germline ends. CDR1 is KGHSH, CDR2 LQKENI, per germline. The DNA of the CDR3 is TGTGCCAGCTCACCGACGGGGAACTCCTACAATGAGCAGTTCTTC. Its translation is CASSPTGNSYNEQFF.

The CDR3 loop reads CAISDEVAGRREQFF. The CDR3 nucleotides are TGTGCCATCAGTGACGAGGTAGCGGGGCGTCGTGAGCAGTTCTTC. This chain links TRBV10-3 with TRBJ2-1; 8 nucleotides match TRBD2. With V trimmed by 3 bases and J by 9 bases, 10 bases remained unmatched. The CDR3 extends over 15 amino acids. CDR1 is ENHRY and CDR2 is SYGVKD in the germline V gene.

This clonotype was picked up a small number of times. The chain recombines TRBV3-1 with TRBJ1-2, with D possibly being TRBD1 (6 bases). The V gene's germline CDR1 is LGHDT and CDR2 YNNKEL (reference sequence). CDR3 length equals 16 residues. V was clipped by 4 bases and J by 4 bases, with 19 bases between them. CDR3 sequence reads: CASSRQVQLGLYGYTF. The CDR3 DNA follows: TGTGCCAGCAGCCGACAGGTACAACTAGGTCTCTATGGCTACACCTTC.

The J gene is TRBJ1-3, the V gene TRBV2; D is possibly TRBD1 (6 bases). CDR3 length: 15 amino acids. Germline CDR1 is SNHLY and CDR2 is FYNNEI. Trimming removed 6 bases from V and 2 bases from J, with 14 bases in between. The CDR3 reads CASSRRGAPGNTIYF. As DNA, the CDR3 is TGTGCCAGCAGCCGCCGGGGGGCCCCTGGAAACACCATATATTTT.

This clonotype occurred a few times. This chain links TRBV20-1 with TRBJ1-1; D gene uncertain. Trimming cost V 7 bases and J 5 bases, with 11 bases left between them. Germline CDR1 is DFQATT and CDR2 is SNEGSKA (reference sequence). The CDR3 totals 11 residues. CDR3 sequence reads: CSGPRRTEAFF. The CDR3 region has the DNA TGCAGTGGACCTCGGAGGACTGAAGCTTTCTTT.